The 24 T cell receptor beta chains in this list originate from one sample, sequenced in a study of identifying expanded T cells in peripheral blood. Profiling relied on immunoSEQ multiplex PCR, and the TCRdb table lists in-frame clones only, not all of them. The table includes under 120,000 clones, around 89% detected once. Input material: blood. These receptors all stem from a person aged 18-70 years in good health.

The chain combines TRBV29-1 with TRBJ2-3; a possible D gene is TRBD2 (6 bases). CDR1 SQVTM and CDR2 ANQGSEA come from the germline V gene. CDR3 length: 15 residues. V lost 6 bases to trimming and J lost 2 bases, with 18 bases between them. CDR3 residues: CSVTWLGGATDTQYF. Written as DNA, the CDR3 is TGCAGCGTCACCTGGCTCGGCGGGGCCACAGATACGCAGTATTTT.

This chain links TRBV4-1 with TRBJ1-6; D unclear. CDR1 is MGHRA, CDR2 YSYEKL, per germline. The CDR3 is 19 amino acids. Trimming took 0 bases from V and 0 from J, leaving 15 bases between them. CDR3 bases: TGCGCCAGCAGCCAAGATTTGAAGGTCTCTTACTCCTATAATTCACCCCTCCACTTT. Translating it yields CASSQDLKVSYSYNSPLHF.

The V gene is TRBV7-2, the J gene TRBJ2-1, with 11 bases matching TRBD2. CDR3 length: 16 residues. Trimming at V came to 4 bases and at J to 3 bases, leaving 5 bases not matched to a gene. In germline, CDR1 is SGHTA, CDR2 FQGNSA. The CDR3 DNA is TGTGCCAGCAGCTCTATAGCGGGGGGGCGCTACAATGAGCAGTTCTTC. This codes for CASSSIAGGRYNEQFF.

J is TRBJ2-3 and V is TRBV7-9; 7 bases line up with TRBD1. This CDR3 region has 16 residues. In germline, CDR1 is SEHNR, CDR2 FQNEAQ (reference sequence). The V and J ends lost 6 bases and 0 bases, in that order; junction bases with no gene match: 9. The CDR3 region is CASSPPTGTSTDTQYF. CDR3 nucleotides: TGTGCCAGCAGTCCCCCGACAGGGACAAGCACAGATACGCAGTATTTT. Full variable domain (missing parts from reference TRBV7-9 and TRBJ2-3): DTGVSQNPRHKITKRGQNVTFRCDPISEHNRLYWYRQTLGQGPEFLTYFQNEAQLEKSRLLSDRFSAERPKGSFSTLEIQRTEQGDSAMYLCASSPPTGTSTDTQYFGPGTRLTVL.

The chain uses TRBV4-3 and TRBJ2-7, with D tentatively TRBD1 (5 bases). CDR1 and CDR2 from the germline V gene are LGHNA and YSLEER. V was cut by 1 base and J by 0 bases, with 7 bases left in between. The CDR3 spans 14 residues. Here the CDR3 DNA reads TGCGCCAGCAGCCAAGTTCAGGGCTCCTACGAGCAGTACTTC. As protein: CASSQVQGSYEQYF.

This sequence joins TRBV29-1 and TRBJ2-1; D uncertain. The CDR3 extends over 14 amino acids. CDR1 SQVTM and CDR2 ANQGSEA come from the germline V gene. The V gene lost 6 bases and the J gene lost 7 bases, with 19 bases spanning the gap. This chain's CDR3 is CSVPRLVSLNEQFF. The CDR3 region has the DNA TGCAGCGTCCCTCGACTTGTTTCGTTAAATGAGCAGTTCTTC.

The chain recombines TRBV5-4 with TRBJ1-2, with D possibly being TRBD1 (6 bases). Germline V gene data show CDR1 as SGHNT and CDR2 as YYREEE (reference sequence). The CDR3 has 15 amino acids. The V and J ends lost 2 bases and 1 base respectively, with 12 bases between them. CDR3 sequence reads: CASSFWTALNYGYTF. In DNA form, the CDR3 reads TGTGCCAGCAGCTTCTGGACAGCCCTTAACTATGGCTACACCTTC.

This chain uses TRBV13 with TRBJ1-1; D uncertain. Trimming left V 0 bases short and J 1 base short, with 6 bases between. The CDR3 spans 14 residues. The V gene's germline CDR1 is PRHDT and CDR2 FYEKMQ (reference sequence). The CDR3 is CASSLGLGNTEAFF. The CDR3 DNA reads as TGTGCCAGCAGCTTAGGGCTAGGGAACACTGAAGCTTTCTTT.

The CDR3 loop is CASSTRRGNTEAFF. DNA of the CDR3: TGTGCCAGCAGTACCCGGAGGGGGAACACTGAAGCTTTCTTT. The V and J genes are TRBV28 and TRBJ1-1; tentatively, D is TRBD1 (5 bases). Germline V gene lookup returns CDR1 MDHEN and CDR2 SYDVKM. This CDR3 comprises 14 residues. V was clipped by 5 bases and J by 1 base, with 11 bases between them.

The chain joins TRBV5-6 to TRBJ1-2; D is unresolved. Per the germline V gene, CDR1 is SGHDT and CDR2 is YYEEEE. V lost 0 bases and J lost 7, with 4 bases in between. The CDR3 is made up of 11 amino acids. The CDR3 DNA is TGTGCCAGCAGCTTGGGGGCTGGCTACACCTTC. This encodes CASSLGAGYTF.

In its sample, this clone was seen many times. The chain carries TRBV6-6 and TRBJ1-1, with D perhaps matching TRBD1 (6 bases). The CDR3 contains 13 residues. V lost 6 bases to trimming and J lost 6 bases, with 14 bases between them. Germline values: CDR1 MNHNY, CDR2 SVGAGI (reference sequence). The CDR3 nucleotides are TGTGCCAGCAGGACACAGGGTTTGGCTGAAGCTTTCTTT. Translated, it gives CASRTQGLAEAFF.

This clone was counted a single time. The rearrangement joins TRBV7-9 to TRBJ1-4; unclear D gene. Between the trimmed V and J ends, which lost 5 bases and 5 bases, there was a span of 15 bases. Germline V CDR1 and CDR2: SEHNR, FQNEAQ (reference sequence). CDR3 length equals 15 residues. The CDR3 loop is CASSPWERPNEKLFF. The CDR3 bases are TGTGCCAGCAGCCCTTGGGAGCGGCCAAATGAAAAACTGTTTTTT.

The gene calls are TRBV9 and TRBJ2-7; a possible D gene is TRBD1 (6 bases). CDR1 is SGDLS and CDR2 is YYNGEE in the germline V gene. V lost 0 bases, J lost 0 bases, and 16 bases lay in between. This CDR3 has 17 amino acids. The CDR3 is CASSVEGTTTRSYEQYF. DNA for the CDR3: TGTGCCAGCAGCGTAGAAGGGACAACTACACGCTCCTACGAGCAGTACTTC. Filled out from reference TRBV9 and TRBJ2-7, the complete variable domain reads DSGVTQTPKHLITATGQRVTLRCSPRSGDLSVYWYQQSLDQGLQFLIQYYNGEERAKGNILERFSAQQFPDLHSELNLSSLELGDSALYFCASSVEGTTTRSYEQYFGPGTRLTVT.

V usage is TRBV5-1 and J usage is TRBJ2-2; D uncertain. The germline CDR1 and CDR2 sequences are SGHRS and YFSETQ. This CDR3 has 15 amino acids. The V and J ends lost 4 bases and 0 bases respectively, with 10 bases between them. The DNA for the CDR3 is TGCGCCAGCAGCCCCCCACCTTCGAACACCGGGGAGCTGTTTTTT. Translating gives CASSPPPSNTGELFF.

V usage is TRBV6-6 and J usage is TRBJ1-3; D is uncertain. CDR3 size: 14 residues. V lost 2 bases to trimming and J lost 4 bases, with 9 bases between them. The germline gives CDR1 MNHNY, CDR2 SVGAGI (reference sequence). The CDR3 here is CASSYDAGGNTIYF. In DNA, the CDR3 is TGTGCCAGCAGTTACGATGCGGGGGGAAACACCATATATTTT.

This chain connects TRBV2 to TRBJ1-4, with D possibly being TRBD1 (6 bases). This CDR3 region has 15 residues. Germline V gene data show CDR1 as SNHLY and CDR2 as FYNNEI. V dropped 4 bases and J dropped 8 bases, with 17 bases sitting between them. CDR3 region: CASSALGAEREKLFF. As DNA, the CDR3 is TGTGCCAGCAGTGCCTTGGGGGCGGAACGGGAAAAACTGTTTTTT. The variable domain in full, with the rest retrieved from reference TRBV2 and TRBJ1-4, is EPEVTQTPSHQVTQMGQEVILRCVPISNHLYFYWYRQILGQKVEFLVSFYNNEISEKSEIFDDQFSVERPDGSNFTLKIRSTKLEDSAMYFCASSALGAEREKLFFGSGTQLSVL.

This clone was seen once. This rearrangement joins TRBV6-5 to TRBJ1-5; 7 nucleotides line up with TRBD1. CDR3 size: 13 residues. Germline CDR1 MNHEY, CDR2 SVGAGI. Losses at the gene ends were 8 bases for V and 7 bases for J; bases not matched to a gene: 8. The chain's CDR3 is CASAGGSWQPQHF. The CDR3 bases are TGTGCCAGCGCAGGGGGTTCGTGGCAGCCCCAGCATTTT.

This sequence joins TRBV15 and TRBJ2-7; 11 nucleotides match TRBD1. Germline loops: CDR1 LNHNV, CDR2 YYDKDF (reference sequence). Trimming took 1 base from V and 5 from J; bases not matched to a gene: 7. The CDR3 spans 16 residues. CDR3 bases: TGTGCCACCAGCAGAGGAGGTAGGACAGGGGGCCACGAGCAGTACTTC. It yields the protein CATSRGGRTGGHEQYF.

This sequence joins TRBV6-5 and TRBJ1-5; D unresolved. The germline V gene encodes CDR1 MNHEY and CDR2 SVGAGI. The ends were cut back, 2 bases at V and 6 bases at J, with 11 bases in the middle. CDR3 length: 14 residues. DNA for the CDR3: TGTGCCAGCAGTTACGTCGGATTTGGTCAGCCCCAGCATTTT. Protein product: CASSYVGFGQPQHF.

The V call is TRBV6-6, the J call TRBJ2-1, with D uncertain. Germline loops: CDR1 MNHNY, CDR2 SVGAGI (reference sequence). Trimming cost V 2 bases and J 7 bases, with 9 bases left between them. This CDR3 contains 13 residues. The CDR3: CASSYGVGNEQFF. For the CDR3, the DNA is TGTGCCAGCAGTTACGGGGTGGGGAATGAGCAGTTCTTC.

The chain has TRBV27 and TRBJ2-6; D gene ambiguous. V was trimmed by 5 bases and J by 5 bases, leaving 22 bases between them. Looked up from germline, CDR1 is MNHEY and CDR2 is SMNVEV (reference sequence). The CDR3 is 18 residues long. CDR3 loop: CASSVNGWLQSRANVLTF. The CDR3 DNA sequence: TGTGCCAGCAGTGTTAATGGCTGGCTACAAAGTCGGGCCAACGTCCTGACTTTC.

J is TRBJ2-3 and V is TRBV7-2; 7 nucleotides align to TRBD1. The CDR3 runs to 14 residues. J gave up 0 bases and V 6 bases, and 3 bases lay outside the gene matches. CDR1 and CDR2 (germline): SGHTA, FQGNSA. DNA for the CDR3: TGTGCCAGCAGGGACAGGTTTAGCACAGATACGCAGTATTTT. Its protein product is CASRDRFSTDTQYF.

The V gene is TRBV13, the J gene TRBJ1-3; 8 bases agree with TRBD1. The CDR3 extends over 18 amino acids. Per the germline V gene, CDR1 is PRHDT and CDR2 is FYEKMQ (reference sequence). V lost 5 bases to trimming and J lost 4 bases; unmatched junction nucleotides: 16. The CDR3 DNA follows: TGTGCCAGCAGCCCATTGTCTTCCGGACAGGGAACAGGAAACACCATATATTTT. Amino acids: CASSPLSSGQGTGNTIYF.

J is TRBJ2-1 and V is TRBV7-2, with 12 bases that match TRBD1. The V gene end was trimmed by 6 bases and the J gene end by 10 bases; junction bases not matched to a gene: 10. Germline V gene lookup returns CDR1 SGHTA and CDR2 FQGNSA. The CDR3 has 15 amino acids. CDR3 sequence (DNA): TGTGCCAGCAGTCACCGGGACAGGGGGCGGCGGGAGCAGTTCTTC. This encodes CASSHRDRGRREQFF.